What follows are 13 T cell receptor beta chains derived from one specimen sequenced in a study of PD-1 blockade in mismatch repair-deficient tumors. The protocol was immunoSEQ multiplex PCR, while the TCRdb copy is restricted to in-frame clones and leaves out a portion. Counted here are about 130,000 clones, about 88% occurring once; the ten biggest clones make up about 12%. Here the sequenced sample was peripheral blood, taken roughly 67 weeks after starting pembrolizumab. These TCRs come from an adult with mismatch repair-deficient cancer.

The rearrangement links TRBV14 to TRBJ2-6; possibly TRBD1 for D (6 bases). The CDR3 has 15 residues. Germline CDR1 and CDR2: SGHDN and FVKESK. With 5 bases removed from V and 2 bases from J, the gap between germline ends came to 10 bases. CDR3 region: CASSSQGAGANVLTF. The CDR3 DNA follows: TGTGCCAGCAGCTCACAGGGAGCTGGGGCCAACGTCCTGACTTTC.

This clone appeared once. The chain employs TRBV7-9 and TRBJ2-7, with 16 bases that match TRBD2. Germline-derived CDR1 and CDR2 are SEHNR and FQNEAQ (reference sequence). The CDR3 sequence is 17 residues long. V was pared by 4 bases and J by 7 bases, with 10 bases of the junction left unmatched. This CDR3 reads CASSSGLAGGPWYEQYF. The CDR3 nucleotides read TGTGCCAGCAGCTCGGGACTAGCGGGAGGGCCATGGTATGAGCAGTACTTC.

V usage is TRBV18 and J usage is TRBJ2-3, with 8 bases fitting TRBD2. Germline CDR1 KGHSH, CDR2 LQKENI. V lost 0 bases to trimming and J lost 4 bases; unmatched junction nucleotides: 3. The CDR3 is made up of 15 amino acids. The CDR3 sequence is CASSPPASGPDTQYF. Here the CDR3 DNA reads TGTGCCAGCTCACCACCGGCTAGCGGGCCAGATACGCAGTATTTT.

V and J are TRBV29-1 and TRBJ2-1; 8 bases are a match to TRBD1. Germline assignment: CDR1 SQVTM and CDR2 ANQGSEA. The CDR3 covers 15 residues. The V and J ends lost 3 bases and 5 bases, in that order; junction bases with no gene match: 9. The CDR3 loop reads CSVEPLRGQNNEQFF. The CDR3 nucleotides are TGCAGCGTTGAGCCCCTCAGGGGGCAGAACAATGAGCAGTTCTTC.

This chain uses TRBV4-3 with TRBJ2-3, with 14 bases matching TRBD2. The junction had 1 base not matched to a gene; V was cut back by 0 bases and J by 2 bases. This CDR3 has 17 amino acids. Germline CDR1 is LGHNA and CDR2 is YSLEER. CDR3 coding DNA: TGCGCCAGCAGCCAAGAGACTAGCGGGAGGGTCACAGATACGCAGTATTTT. Its translation is CASSQETSGRVTDTQYF.

The CDR3 DNA follows: TGTGCCAGCAGCCCAAGACAGGGGCACACTGAAGCTTTCTTT. Protein: CASSPRQGHTEAFF. This chain uses TRBV13 with TRBJ1-1; 8 bases align to TRBD1. The CDR3 extends over 14 amino acids. Trimming took 5 bases from V and 3 from J; bases not matched to a gene: 5. CDR1 is PRHDT and CDR2 is FYEKMQ in the germline V gene (reference sequence).

This clone was seen a few times. The V call is TRBV6-6, the J call TRBJ2-2; 7 bases line up with TRBD2. Germline assignment: CDR1 MNHNY and CDR2 SVGAGI (reference sequence). J gave up 7 bases and V 6 bases, and 14 bases lay outside the gene matches. The CDR3 covers 16 residues. The CDR3 region has the DNA TGTGCCAGCAGGACGGGGGGACTTAGCCGAGGCGGGGAGCTGTTTTTT. Its translation: CASRTGGLSRGGELFF.

The chain recombines TRBV11-3 with TRBJ2-7, with D unresolved. The CDR3 runs 13 residues. Trimming removed 5 bases from V and 0 bases from J, with 8 bases in between. Germline V gene lookup returns CDR1 SGHNT and CDR2 YENEEA. The CDR3 loop reads CASSIGHSYEQYF. CDR3 nucleotides: TGTGCCAGCAGCATAGGTCACTCCTACGAGCAGTACTTC.

The CDR3 spells CARVSSREGYNEQFF. For the CDR3, the DNA is TGCGCCAGAGTCTCTTCGCGGGAGGGGTACAATGAGCAGTTCTTC. This chain joins TRBV10-1 and TRBJ2-1, with 9 bases identical to TRBD2. Trimming at V came to 9 bases and at J to 4 bases, leaving 10 bases not matched to a gene. The CDR3 is 15 residues long. Germline CDR1 reads WNHNN; CDR2 reads SYGVQD (reference sequence).

J is TRBJ2-2 and V is TRBV27, with a possible D match to TRBD1 (7 bases). CDR1 is MNHEY, CDR2 SMNVEV, per germline (reference sequence). V lost 5 bases and J 5 bases, leaving 18 bases between the germline ends. The CDR3 covers 16 residues. CDR3 region: CASSPMLTGRTGELFF. In nucleotides, the CDR3 is TGTGCCAGCAGTCCAATGCTGACAGGGAGGACCGGGGAGCTGTTTTTT.

CDR3 amino acids: CASSKIGKAYNEQFF. CDR3 coding DNA: TGTGCCAGCAGCAAAATCGGTAAGGCCTACAATGAGCAGTTCTTC. The chain employs TRBV21-1 and TRBJ2-1. TRBV21-1 represents a pseudogene. This CDR3 comprises 15 residues.

The V gene is TRBV6-6, the J gene TRBJ2-1, with a possible D match to TRBD1 (5 bases). Germline lookup yields CDR1 MNHNY and CDR2 SVGAGI (reference sequence). V was cut by 6 bases and J by 5 bases, with 11 bases left in between. The CDR3 has 13 residues. CDR3 protein: CASRTVEHNEQFF. The DNA of the CDR3 is TGTGCCAGCAGGACAGTGGAGCACAATGAGCAGTTCTTC.

The chain carries TRBV9 and TRBJ2-7; D is unclear. Germline V gives CDR1 SGDLS, CDR2 YYNGEE. The CDR3 has 14 amino acids. Trimming removed 0 bases at V and 2 bases at J, with 9 bases between. The CDR3 coding sequence is TGTGCCAGCAGCGTAGGGATAAGCCCCTACGAGCAGTACTTC. It codes for CASSVGISPYEQYF.